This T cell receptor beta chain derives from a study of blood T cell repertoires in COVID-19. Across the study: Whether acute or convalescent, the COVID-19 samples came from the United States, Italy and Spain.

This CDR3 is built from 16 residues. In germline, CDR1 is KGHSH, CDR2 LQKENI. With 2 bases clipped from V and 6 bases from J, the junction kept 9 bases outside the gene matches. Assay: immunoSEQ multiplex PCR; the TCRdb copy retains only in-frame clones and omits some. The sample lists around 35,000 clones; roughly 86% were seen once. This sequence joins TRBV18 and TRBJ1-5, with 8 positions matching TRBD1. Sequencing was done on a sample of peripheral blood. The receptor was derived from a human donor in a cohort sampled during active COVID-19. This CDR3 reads CASSPSVQGAAQPQHF. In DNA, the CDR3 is TGTGCCAGCTCACCATCGGTCCAGGGGGCGGCTCAGCCCCAGCATTTT.